This TCR beta chain originates from a study of blood T cells in healthy people across ages. Study-wide results and caveats: For the donors, CMV status was unknown and possibly confounded expanded clonotype changes. Older age went with lower TCR beta diversity per million T cells, in a roughly linear way.

A second roughly 6 to 12 cycle PCR used barcoded and J-beta primers. Tagging of each cDNA molecule was performed by a template-switch adaptor with 12 random nucleotides. TCRdb processed the 5' RACE reads anew with MiXCR; each CDR3 protein has one entry. The sample holds 600,000 or so distinct CDR3 sequences; 47% are singletons and the top ten take around 23%. This CDR3 contains 14 residues. V was shortened by 1 base and J by 4 bases, with 11 bases between the two germline ends. Germline V gene sequence: CDR1 SGHRS, CDR2 YFSETQ. Worth noting for this clonotype: The antigen is not known.

Sequencing input: blood. The J gene is TRBJ1-2, the V gene TRBV5-1; perhaps TRBD1 as D (5 bases). This sequence originates from an elderly man in good health. CDR3 bases: TGCGCCAGCAGCTTGAAGCTGGACACCTATGGCTACACCTTC. Amino acids: CASSLKLDTYGYTF.